A selection of T cell receptor beta chains follows, all from one sample in a study of CD8 T cells in ankylosing spondylitis. TCRdb re-called the 5' RACE reads through MiXCR, storing one row per CDR3 protein. This table has 200,000 to 250,000 distinct CDR3 sequences, roughly 24% appearing once. What was sequenced was blood, either unsorted or a sorted T cell fraction (not recorded which). These receptors were collected from a male donor with ankylosing spondylitis or in good health (not recorded which). The CDR3 runs from the conserved cysteine through the conserved F or W. The D gene is left open where the match is weak. Expanded clones get a size class; other rows say once, few or many, or leave the size out.

cdr3_aa: CASRSGTGNQPQHF
cdr3_nt: TGTGCCAGCAGGTCCGGGACAGGGAATCAGCCCCAGCATTTT
v_call: TRBV6-1
clone_size: few
j_call: TRBJ1-5
d_call: TRBD1

cdr3_aa: CASSPTRGPQETQYF
cdr3_nt: TGTGCCAGCAGCCCTACCCGGGGACCACAAGAGACCCAGTACTTC
v_call: TRBV12-3/TRBV12-4
clone_size: NA
j_call: TRBJ2-5
d_call: NA

cdr3_aa: CASRRNANYGYTF
cdr3_nt: TGTGCCAGCAGACGGAACGCTAACTATGGCTACACCTTC
v_call: TRBV6-1
clone_size: few
j_call: TRBJ1-2
d_call: NA

cdr3_aa: CSARDKTSGVPEQYF
cdr3_nt: TGCAGTGCTAGAGACAAGACTAGCGGTGTCCCCGAGCAGTACTTC
v_call: TRBV20-1
clone_size: many
j_call: TRBJ2-7
d_call: TRBD2

cdr3_aa: CASSSGGTAAYEQYF
cdr3_nt: TGCGCCAGCAGCTCGGGGGGGACGGCAGCCTACGAGCAGTACTTC
v_call: TRBV5-1
clone_size: many
j_call: TRBJ2-7
d_call: TRBD2

cdr3_aa: CASSNKGGSFF
cdr3_nt: TGTGCCAGCAGCAACAAAGGGGGCTCGTTTTTT
v_call: TRBV12-3/TRBV12-4
clone_size: many
j_call: TRBJ2-2
d_call: TRBD1

cdr3_aa: CASSYSGTTADTGELFF
cdr3_nt: TGTGCCAGCAGTTACTCCGGGACAACTGCGGACACCGGGGAGCTGTTTTTT
v_call: TRBV6-5
clone_size: NA
j_call: TRBJ2-2
d_call: NA

cdr3_aa: CASSPGGQGGTEAFF
cdr3_nt: TGTGCCAGCAGCCCCGGGGGACAGGGGGGCACTGAAGCTTTCTTT
v_call: TRBV6-2/TRBV6-3
clone_size: NA
j_call: TRBJ1-1
d_call: TRBD1

cdr3_aa: CASSVRPGSEKLFF
cdr3_nt: TGTGCCAGCAGCGTAAGGCCGGGCTCGGAAAAACTGTTTTTT
v_call: TRBV9
clone_size: many
j_call: TRBJ1-4
d_call: NA

cdr3_aa: CSVGRGQSLLNTEAFF
cdr3_nt: TGCAGCGTTGGTCGTGGCCAGTCATTATTGAACACTGAAGCTTTCTTT
v_call: TRBV29-1
clone_size: NA
j_call: TRBJ1-1
d_call: NA

cdr3_aa: CASSSLAGGPGHEQFF
cdr3_nt: TGTGCCAGCAGTTCTCTAGCGGGAGGGCCGGGCCATGAGCAGTTCTTC
v_call: TRBV6-5
clone_size: many
j_call: TRBJ2-1
d_call: TRBD2

cdr3_aa: CTSSPSPGAGLGGANVLTF
cdr3_nt: TGTACCAGCAGCCCCAGTCCGGGGGCAGGACTGGGAGGGGCCAACGTCCTGACTTTC
v_call: TRBV12-3/TRBV12-4
clone_size: NA
j_call: TRBJ2-6
d_call: NA

cdr3_aa: CASSYSRLTSAYNEQFF
cdr3_nt: TGTGCCAGCAGTTACTCGAGGTTGACTAGTGCCTACAATGAGCAGTTCTTC
v_call: TRBV6-2/TRBV6-3
clone_size: NA
j_call: TRBJ2-1
d_call: NA

cdr3_aa: CASSRDTTDTQYF
cdr3_nt: TGTGCCAGCAGCCGTGATACGACAGATACGCAGTATTTT
v_call: TRBV5-4
clone_size: many
j_call: TRBJ2-3
d_call: NA

cdr3_aa: CASSPGGTEDEKLFF
cdr3_nt: TGCGCCAGCAGCCCGGGCGGGACGGAAGATGAAAAACTGTTTTTT
v_call: TRBV5-1
clone_size: NA
j_call: TRBJ1-4
d_call: NA

cdr3_aa: CASSERQGARTEAFF
cdr3_nt: TGTGCCAGCAGTGAACGACAGGGGGCGCGGACTGAAGCTTTCTTT
v_call: TRBV28
clone_size: many
j_call: TRBJ1-1
d_call: TRBD1

cdr3_aa: CSARRGIRQETQYF
cdr3_nt: TGCAGTGCTAGAAGAGGGATACGGCAAGAGACCCAGTACTTC
v_call: TRBV20-1
clone_size: few
j_call: TRBJ2-5
d_call: NA

cdr3_aa: CSVEDRFSRATSPLKYNEQFF
cdr3_nt: TGCAGCGTTGAAGATCGTTTTAGCCGAGCGACAAGCCCCCTTAAATACAATGAGCAGTTCTTC
v_call: TRBV29-1
clone_size: once
j_call: TRBJ2-1
d_call: NA

cdr3_aa: CSARGVTAISGNTIYF
cdr3_nt: TGCAGTGCTAGGGGGGTGACAGCCATCTCTGGAAACACCATATATTTT
v_call: TRBV20-1
clone_size: few
j_call: TRBJ1-3
d_call: NA

cdr3_aa: CASSLGRNYNEQFF
cdr3_nt: TGCGCCAGCAGCTTGGGGCGGAACTACAATGAGCAGTTCTTC
v_call: TRBV5-1
clone_size: NA
j_call: TRBJ2-1
d_call: NA

cdr3_aa: CAINMDRANEQYF
cdr3_nt: TGTGCCATCAATATGGACAGGGCAAACGAGCAGTACTTC
v_call: TRBV10-3
clone_size: many
j_call: TRBJ2-7
d_call: TRBD1

cdr3_aa: CASSLDRPSGNTIYF
cdr3_nt: TGCGCCAGCAGCCTCGACAGACCATCTGGAAACACCATATATTTT
v_call: TRBV5-1
clone_size: many
j_call: TRBJ1-3
d_call: NA

cdr3_aa: CASSLQGGVYEQYF
cdr3_nt: TGTGCCAGCAGCTTACAGGGAGGGGTCTACGAGCAGTACTTC
v_call: TRBV7-8
clone_size: few
j_call: TRBJ2-7
d_call: TRBD2

cdr3_aa: CASSVAPMTRQGAYEQYF
cdr3_nt: TGTGCCAGCAGCGTTGCCCCCATGACGAGACAGGGGGCCTACGAGCAGTACTTC
v_call: TRBV9
clone_size: few
j_call: TRBJ2-7
d_call: TRBD1

cdr3_aa: CSASPLETQYF
cdr3_nt: TGCAGTGCTAGTCCTCTGGAGACCCAGTACTTC
v_call: TRBV20-1
clone_size: few
j_call: TRBJ2-5
d_call: NA

cdr3_aa: CSAPTGTGFGYTF
cdr3_nt: TGCAGTGCTCCTACCGGGACAGGGTTTGGCTACACCTTC
v_call: TRBV20-1
clone_size: few
j_call: TRBJ1-2
d_call: TRBD1

cdr3_aa: CASSRGQLYSNQPQHF
cdr3_nt: TGTGCCAGCAGCCGAGGACAGTTATATAGCAATCAGCCCCAGCATTTT
v_call: TRBV7-8
clone_size: many
j_call: TRBJ1-5
d_call: NA

cdr3_aa: CSAGRTSGRLETQYF
cdr3_nt: TGCAGTGCTGGACGGACTAGCGGGAGACTTGAGACCCAGTACTTC
v_call: TRBV20-1
clone_size: NA
j_call: TRBJ2-5
d_call: TRBD2

cdr3_aa: CSARLAARAEQYF
cdr3_nt: TGCAGTGCTAGACTAGCGGCACGGGCCGAGCAGTACTTC
v_call: TRBV20-1
clone_size: many
j_call: TRBJ2-7
d_call: TRBD2

cdr3_aa: CASSRVAGGSYEQYF
cdr3_nt: TGTGCCAGCAGCAGAGTAGCGGGAGGATCCTACGAGCAGTACTTC
v_call: TRBV7-2
clone_size: NA
j_call: TRBJ2-7
d_call: TRBD2

cdr3_aa: CATTPGTSGIGEQFF
cdr3_nt: TGTGCCACCACTCCCGGGACTAGCGGGATCGGTGAGCAGTTCTTC
v_call: TRBV15
clone_size: many
j_call: TRBJ2-1
d_call: TRBD2

cdr3_aa: CSAITGTGRETQYF
cdr3_nt: TGCAGTGCTATCACCGGGACAGGGAGGGAGACCCAGTACTTC
v_call: TRBV20-1
clone_size: NA
j_call: TRBJ2-5
d_call: TRBD1

cdr3_aa: CSAPNPGTGLYEQYF
cdr3_nt: TGCAGTGCTCCTAACCCCGGGACAGGTCTCTACGAGCAGTACTTC
v_call: TRBV20-1
clone_size: NA
j_call: TRBJ2-7
d_call: TRBD1

cdr3_aa: CASSLVGEMQYF
cdr3_nt: TGTGCCAGCAGCTTAGTCGGGGAAATGCAGTATTTT
v_call: TRBV7-6
clone_size: medium-sized
j_call: TRBJ2-3
d_call: NA

cdr3_aa: CASSYDRGNTIYF
cdr3_nt: TGTGCCAGCAGCTACGATAGGGGAAACACCATATATTTT
v_call: TRBV5-6
clone_size: many
j_call: TRBJ1-3
d_call: NA

cdr3_aa: CASSGYPAETQYF
cdr3_nt: TGTGCCAGCAGCGGATATCCGGCGGAGACCCAGTACTTC
v_call: TRBV9
clone_size: many
j_call: TRBJ2-5
d_call: NA

cdr3_aa: CSAHGLAVTDTQYF
cdr3_nt: TGCAGTGCCCACGGACTAGCGGTCACAGATACGCAGTATTTT
v_call: TRBV20-1
clone_size: many
j_call: TRBJ2-3
d_call: TRBD2

cdr3_aa: CASSSRQETQYF
cdr3_nt: TGTGCCAGCAGCTCTCGCCAAGAGACCCAGTACTTC
v_call: TRBV7-2
clone_size: NA
j_call: TRBJ2-5
d_call: NA

cdr3_aa: CSVSEGRHSPLHF
cdr3_nt: TGCAGCGTCTCGGAGGGGAGGCATTCACCCCTCCACTTT
v_call: TRBV29-1
clone_size: many
j_call: TRBJ1-6
d_call: NA

cdr3_aa: CSALKYTQYF
cdr3_nt: TGCAGCGCCCTAAAATATACGCAGTATTTT
v_call: TRBV29-1
clone_size: many
j_call: TRBJ2-3
d_call: NA

cdr3_aa: CASSPNPGGGMNTEAFF
cdr3_nt: TGCGCCAGCAGCCCCAACCCCGGCGGAGGCATGAACACTGAAGCTTTCTTT
v_call: TRBV5-1
clone_size: many
j_call: TRBJ1-1
d_call: NA

cdr3_aa: CASSLRAPILAQNEQFF
cdr3_nt: TGCGCCAGCAGCCTACGGGCCCCGATCCTAGCACAGAATGAGCAGTTCTTC
v_call: TRBV5-1
clone_size: few
j_call: TRBJ2-1
d_call: NA

cdr3_aa: CSVVRGLTGEQYF
cdr3_nt: TGCAGCGTTGTTAGGGGTCTTACCGGGGAGCAGTACTTC
v_call: TRBV29-1
clone_size: few
j_call: TRBJ2-7
d_call: NA

cdr3_aa: CASSLGQHREQFF
cdr3_nt: TGTGCCAGCAGCTTAGGCCAGCATCGGGAGCAGTTCTTC
v_call: TRBV12-3/TRBV12-4
clone_size: few
j_call: TRBJ2-1
d_call: NA

cdr3_aa: CSVGSGGGGELFF
cdr3_nt: TGCAGCGTTGGATCGGGGGGCGGCGGGGAGCTGTTTTTT
v_call: TRBV29-1
clone_size: few
j_call: TRBJ2-2
d_call: NA

cdr3_aa: CSASGGGSGNTIYF
cdr3_nt: TGCAGTGCTAGCGGGGGGGGGTCCGGAAACACCATATATTTT
v_call: TRBV20-1
clone_size: many
j_call: TRBJ1-3
d_call: NA

cdr3_aa: CASSEARREDLETQYF
cdr3_nt: TGTGCCAGCAGTGAAGCTCGGCGGGAGGACCTCGAGACCCAGTACTTC
v_call: TRBV6-1
clone_size: NA
j_call: TRBJ2-5
d_call: TRBD2

cdr3_aa: CASTLSSYNEQFF
cdr3_nt: TGTGCCAGCACTCTTAGCTCCTACAATGAGCAGTTCTTC
v_call: TRBV6-6
clone_size: many
j_call: TRBJ2-1
d_call: NA

cdr3_aa: CASRGGRGQETQYF
cdr3_nt: TGTGCCAGCAGAGGGGGCAGGGGGCAAGAGACCCAGTACTTC
v_call: TRBV12-3/TRBV12-4
clone_size: NA
j_call: TRBJ2-5
d_call: TRBD1

cdr3_aa: CSVEQPGLRDTQYF
cdr3_nt: TGCAGCGTTGAACAACCGGGACTGAGAGATACGCAGTATTTT
v_call: TRBV29-1
clone_size: NA
j_call: TRBJ2-3
d_call: NA

cdr3_aa: CASSPGLAGGHEQFF
cdr3_nt: TGCGCCAGCAGCCCGGGACTAGCGGGAGGGCATGAGCAGTTCTTC
v_call: TRBV5-1
clone_size: many
j_call: TRBJ2-1
d_call: TRBD2

cdr3_aa: CASSSKADSETQYF
cdr3_nt: TGTGCCAGCAGCTCCAAGGCAGATTCGGAGACCCAGTACTTC
v_call: TRBV7-9
clone_size: NA
j_call: TRBJ2-5
d_call: NA

cdr3_aa: CASSLAAQETQYF
cdr3_nt: TGTGCCAGCAGCTTGGCGGCACAAGAGACCCAGTACTTC
v_call: TRBV5-5
clone_size: many
j_call: TRBJ2-5
d_call: NA

cdr3_aa: CASSLNSGRRSDTQYF
cdr3_nt: TGTGCCAGCAGCTTAAATAGCGGGAGAAGGTCAGATACGCAGTATTTT
v_call: TRBV7-3
clone_size: many
j_call: TRBJ2-3
d_call: TRBD2

cdr3_aa: CAISEKGGDTEAFF
cdr3_nt: TGTGCCATCAGTGAGAAGGGCGGGGACACTGAAGCTTTCTTT
v_call: TRBV10-3
clone_size: many
j_call: TRBJ1-1
d_call: NA